A selection of T cell receptor beta chains follows, all from one sample in a study of T-cell memory formation after mild COVID-19. MiXCR was run by TCRdb on the 5' RACE reads, yielding one entry per CDR3 protein. The sample contains hundreds of thousands of distinct CDR3 sequences, about 22% of which appear only once. The sequencing sample was made of PBMCs or a T cell subset sorted from them (not recorded which). The receptor set was obtained from an adult woman who had mild COVID-19 (a few samples of this study predate the infection). Cell type and time point are not known. Each CDR3 is given without its conserved first and last residue. A D gene is named only where the DNA matches it firmly.

>TRBV4-3|TRBJ2-3|TRBD2
ASSQDPASGITDTQY
>TRBV29-1|TRBJ1-1|.
SVAPGTEAF
>TRBV5-1|TRBJ2-7|TRBD2
ASSSPLAGVHEQY
>TRBV7-8|TRBJ1-3|TRBD1
ASSEGQGISGNTIY
>TRBV6-2/TRBV6-3|TRBJ2-7|.
ASSWDREHEQY
>TRBV7-9|TRBJ2-1|.
ASAGAGLFYNEQF
>TRBV23-1|TRBJ2-3|.
ASSLAGNPTDTQY
>TRBV20-1|TRBJ2-4|.
SAGRGTKNIQY
>TRBV14|TRBJ2-7|.
ASSQDIFFEQY
>TRBV7-2|TRBJ1-5|TRBD1
ASSLNPGQGPYSNQPQH
>TRBV18|TRBJ2-7|.
ASSLQGGVPYEQY
>TRBV11-2|TRBJ2-3|TRBD2
ASSFTPASGSTDTQY
>TRBV27|TRBJ2-1|TRBD2
ASSSHGLAGGSEQF